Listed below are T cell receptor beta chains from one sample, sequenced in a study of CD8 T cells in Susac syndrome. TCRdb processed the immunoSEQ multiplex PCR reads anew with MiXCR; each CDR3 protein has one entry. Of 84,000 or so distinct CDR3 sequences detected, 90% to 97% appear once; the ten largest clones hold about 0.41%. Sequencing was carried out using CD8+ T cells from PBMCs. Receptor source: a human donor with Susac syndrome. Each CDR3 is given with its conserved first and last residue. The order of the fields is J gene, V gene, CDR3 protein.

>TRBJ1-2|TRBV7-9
CASSFADRVNGYTF
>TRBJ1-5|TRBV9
CASSVEGRSNQPQHF
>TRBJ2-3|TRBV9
CASSVGISSTDTQYF
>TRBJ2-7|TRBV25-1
CASKPYEQYF
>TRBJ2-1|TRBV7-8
CASSPTPNVQFF
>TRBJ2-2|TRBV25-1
CASSEAGLNTGELFF
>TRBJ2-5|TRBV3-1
CASSKSTTRETQYF
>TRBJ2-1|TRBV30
CAWTILAGYNEQFF
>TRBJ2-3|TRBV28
CASSRLVPDTQYF
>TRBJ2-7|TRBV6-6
CASSYGRREQYF
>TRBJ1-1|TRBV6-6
CASSYVAGLPNTEAFF
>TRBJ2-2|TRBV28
CASSLSRQHTGELFF
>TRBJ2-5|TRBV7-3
CASSPGVSPSETQYF
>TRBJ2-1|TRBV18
CASSLSDNEQFF
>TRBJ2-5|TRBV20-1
CSASRLAGEETQYF
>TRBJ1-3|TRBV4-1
CASSQGSTGNTIYF
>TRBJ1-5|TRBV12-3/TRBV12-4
CASQRGNQPQHF
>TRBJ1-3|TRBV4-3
CASSQGTSSGNTIYF
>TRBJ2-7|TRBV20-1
CSAMGFGVLAGEYEQYF
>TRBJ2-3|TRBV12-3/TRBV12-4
CASSWTITDTQYF
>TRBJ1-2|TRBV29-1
CSVEGRANGYTF
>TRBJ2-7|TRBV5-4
CASSRRDRGHEQYF
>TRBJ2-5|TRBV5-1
CASSLIMEDQETQYF
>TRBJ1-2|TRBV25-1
CASSEYGDGYGYTF
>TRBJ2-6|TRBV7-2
CASSGGDRRGSGANVLTF
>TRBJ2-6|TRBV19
CASEGVLGANVLTF
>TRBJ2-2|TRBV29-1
CSFTGNTGELFF
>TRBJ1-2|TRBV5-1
CASSGGHSYTF
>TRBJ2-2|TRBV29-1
CSVRDTGELFF
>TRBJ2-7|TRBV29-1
CSVRREDPYEQYF
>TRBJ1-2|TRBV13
CASSRSGNYGYTF
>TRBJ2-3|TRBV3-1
CASSPVLGGRTDTQYF
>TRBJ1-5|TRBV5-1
CASSWTGGSQPQHF
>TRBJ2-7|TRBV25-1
CASSDGTSYEQYF
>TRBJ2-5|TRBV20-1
CSADDRGGGAQYF
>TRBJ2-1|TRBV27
CASSSKWGSSYNEQFF
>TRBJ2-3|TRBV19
CASSASGRGPKDTQYF
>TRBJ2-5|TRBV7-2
CASSSNLAAQETQYF
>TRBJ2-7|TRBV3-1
CASSQGTGDYEQYF
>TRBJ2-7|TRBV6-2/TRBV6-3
CASSYLFSYEQYF
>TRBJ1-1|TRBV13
CASSRGQGAGEAFF
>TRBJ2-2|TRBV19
CASNLQGAAGELFF
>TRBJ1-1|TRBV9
CASSVWDNMNTEAFF
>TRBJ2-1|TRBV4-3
CASSQELDPNEQFF
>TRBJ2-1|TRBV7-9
CASSLPQGAHNEQFF
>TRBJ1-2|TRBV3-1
CASSPSPEATYGYTF
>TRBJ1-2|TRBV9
CASSSSLSYTF
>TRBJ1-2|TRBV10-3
CAVLDSSDGYTF
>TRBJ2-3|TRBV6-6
CAGGPSPDTQYF
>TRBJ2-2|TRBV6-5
CASSYGGGHTGELFF
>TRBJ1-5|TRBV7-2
CASSFEVGNQPQHF
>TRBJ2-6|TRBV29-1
CSVLGLSVGANVLTF